A selection of T cell receptor beta chains follows, all from one sample in a study of blood T cell repertoires in COVID-19. Data came from immunoSEQ multiplex PCR; TCRdb stores just in-frame clones and leaves some out. The repertoire holds 100,000 to 150,000 clones, with more than 75% as singletons. The specimen sequenced was peripheral blood. These receptors came from a man aged 50-60 years with acute or convalescent COVID-19. Both conserved end residues are part of each CDR3. The D gene is left open where the match is weak. Clone sizes are given selectively: once, few, many, or a class where the clone is expanded.

CASSAHGTSGSPTDTQYF TGTGCCAGCAGCGCGCACGGGACTAGCGGGAGCCCCACAGATACGCAGTATTTT TRBD2 18 TRBV5-4 NA TRBJ2-3
CATGQGRNTGELFF TGCGCCACAGGACAGGGGCGGAACACCGGGGAGCTGTTTTTT TRBD1 14 TRBV5-1 NA TRBJ2-2
CASSQVTGRNSYEQYF TGTGCCAGCAGCCAGGTAACCGGGAGGAACTCCTACGAGCAGTACTTC TRBD2 16 TRBV3-1/TRBV3-2 NA TRBJ2-7
CASRTGKTDQPQHF TGTGCCAGCAGAACAGGGAAGACGGATCAGCCCCAGCATTTT NA 14 TRBV7-8 NA TRBJ1-5
CATSDPRQGAGELFF TGTGCCACCAGTGATCCCCGCCAGGGTGCCGGGGAGCTGTTTTTT NA 15 TRBV24-1 once TRBJ2-2
CASSLVGGPLHF TGTGCCAGCAGCTTAGTAGGGGGACCCCTCCACTTT NA 12 TRBV7-8 NA TRBJ1-6
CASSSSYYQPQHF TGTGCCAGCAGTTCCTCTTACTATCAGCCCCAGCATTTT NA 13 TRBV6-2/TRBV6-3 NA TRBJ1-5
CASSPYLDNEQFF TGTGCCAGCTCACCGTATCTAGACAATGAGCAGTTCTTC NA 13 TRBV18 few TRBJ2-1
CASSPTGDQPQHF TGTGCCAGCAGTCCGACAGGGGATCAGCCCCAGCATTTT TRBD1 13 TRBV7-9 NA TRBJ1-5
CASSFGGSYTEAFF TGCGCCAGCAGCTTTGGGGGGTCCTACACTGAAGCTTTCTTT NA 14 TRBV5-1 NA TRBJ1-1
CASSIEVFSNQPQHF TGTGCCAGTAGTATTGAGGTCTTTAGCAATCAGCCCCAGCATTTT NA 15 TRBV19 NA TRBJ1-5
CAISEVSMAGTEQFF TGTGCCATCAGTGAGGTGTCGATGGCGGGAACTGAGCAGTTCTTC NA 15 TRBV10-3 few TRBJ2-1
CASRTGGSLDTQYF TGTGCCAGTAGGACAGGAGGCAGCTTGGATACGCAGTATTTT NA 14 TRBV19 few TRBJ2-3
CATSRELAGGSNEQFF TGTGCCACCAGCAGAGAACTAGCGGGAGGTTCGAATGAGCAGTTCTTC TRBD2 16 TRBV15 NA TRBJ2-1
CASSQGRGEIREQYF TGTGCCAGCAGCCAGGGGAGAGGGGAAATCCGCGAGCAGTACTTC NA 15 TRBV7-9 NA TRBJ2-7
CASSIHPGQGALNTEAFF TGTGCCAGTAGTATCCATCCGGGACAGGGGGCGTTGAACACTGAAGCTTTCTTT TRBD1 18 TRBV19 NA TRBJ1-1
CASSPGLAGVTDTQYF TGTGCCAGCAGCCCCGGACTAGCGGGGGTCACAGATACGCAGTATTTT TRBD2 16 TRBV14 once TRBJ2-3
CASSPSGSPSGIYEQYF TGTGCCAGCAGCCCTTCAGGTAGCCCTAGCGGGATTTACGAGCAGTACTTC TRBD2 17 TRBV7-2 NA TRBJ2-7
CATSDPGLAGENEQFF TGTGCCACCAGTGATCCCGGACTAGCGGGAGAAAATGAGCAGTTCTTC TRBD2 16 TRBV24-1 NA TRBJ2-1
CASSLRANQPQHF TGTGCCAGCAGCTTGAGGGCCAATCAGCCCCAGCATTTT NA 13 TRBV11-2 once TRBJ1-5
CASSKTSGSYEQYF TGTGCCAGTAGTAAGACTAGCGGCTCCTACGAGCAGTACTTC TRBD2 14 TRBV19 NA TRBJ2-7
CASSLLRSSGNTIYF TGTGCCAGCAGCTTATTGCGGAGCTCTGGAAACACCATATATTTT NA 15 TRBV11-2 once TRBJ1-3
CASSSGQSGNTIYF TGTGCCAGCAGCTCGGGACAGTCTGGAAACACCATATATTTT TRBD1 14 TRBV7-9 NA TRBJ1-3
CASSLYSSYEQYF TGTGCCAGCAGCTTGTACAGCTCCTACGAGCAGTACTTC NA 13 TRBV5-5 NA TRBJ2-7
CASSYSSVMNTGELFF TGTGCCAGCAGTTACTCGAGCGTGATGAACACCGGGGAGCTGTTTTTT NA 16 TRBV6-6 NA TRBJ2-2
CASSIPPGNTIYF TGTGCCAGCAGCATCCCTCCTGGAAACACCATATATTTT NA 13 TRBV9 NA TRBJ1-3
CASSSYRQTYEQYF TGTGCCAGCAGTTCCTACAGGCAAACCTACGAGCAGTACTTC NA 14 TRBV27 few TRBJ2-7
CASSYSTGARTEAFF TGTGCCAGCAGTTACTCGACAGGGGCGAGGACTGAAGCTTTCTTT TRBD1 15 TRBV6-5 NA TRBJ1-1
CASSPSAASSYNSPLHF TGTGCCAGCTCACCGTCCGCGGCAAGCTCCTATAATTCACCCCTCCACTTT NA 17 TRBV18 few TRBJ1-6
CASRHGLAGGHTGELFF TGTGCCAGCAGACACGGACTAGCGGGAGGCCACACCGGGGAGCTGTTTTTT TRBD2 17 TRBV11-2 NA TRBJ2-2
CASSIAAGDSNQPQHF TGTGCCAGTAGTATAGCGGCAGGGGATAGCAATCAGCCCCAGCATTTT NA 16 TRBV19 NA TRBJ1-5
CASSHGQGPEQYF TGTGCCAGCTCGCACGGACAGGGCCCCGAGCAGTACTTC TRBD1 13 TRBV18 NA TRBJ2-7
CASSLAGLSSYEQYF TGTGCCAGCAGTTTAGCGGGACTGAGCTCCTACGAGCAGTACTTC TRBD2 15 TRBV11-2 NA TRBJ2-7
CASSTQRTASNQPQHF TGTGCCAGTAGTACACAGCGGACAGCTAGCAATCAGCCCCAGCATTTT NA 16 TRBV19 NA TRBJ1-5
CATSDSGLGGHEQFF TGTGCCACCAGTGATTCGGGACTAGGGGGTCATGAGCAGTTCTTC TRBD2 15 TRBV24-1 once TRBJ2-1
CASSKNGQTGNTIYF TGCGCCAGCAGCAAAAACGGACAAACGGGAAACACCATATATTTT NA 15 TRBV5-1 NA TRBJ1-3
CATRDRGTNYGYTF TGTGCCACCCGGGACAGGGGCACTAACTATGGCTACACCTTC TRBD1 14 TRBV19 NA TRBJ1-2
CASSEVLAGGTGELFF TGTGCCAGCAGTGAAGTACTAGCGGGAGGAACCGGGGAGCTGTTTTTT TRBD2 16 TRBV6-1 NA TRBJ2-2
CASSKTGAFVAFF TGTGCCAGCAGCAAGACAGGGGCATTCGTCGCTTTCTTT TRBD1 13 TRBV6-5 NA TRBJ1-1
CATFGLNEKLFF TGTGCCACCTTCGGGTTGAATGAAAAACTGTTTTTT NA 12 TRBV24-1 once TRBJ1-4
CASTWGLNTEAFF TGTGCCAGCACTTGGGGGCTAAACACTGAAGCTTTCTTT NA 13 TRBV2 NA TRBJ1-1
CASSPRERGSRKPQHF TGTGCCAGCTCACCACGGGAAAGAGGGTCTCGGAAGCCCCAGCATTTT NA 16 TRBV18 NA TRBJ1-5
CASRGQGGTPLHF TGTGCCAGCAGAGGACAGGGGGGTACACCCCTCCACTTT TRBD1 13 TRBV6-5 NA TRBJ1-6
CATSRAPDTSYEQYF TGTGCCACCAGCAGGGCCCCGGACACCTCCTACGAGCAGTACTTC NA 15 TRBV15 NA TRBJ2-7
CASLAVDTGELFF TGTGCCAGCCTAGCAGTGGACACCGGGGAGCTGTTTTTT NA 13 TRBV6-5 NA TRBJ2-2
CASSPDRGYEQYF TGTGCCAGCAGCCCCGACAGGGGCTACGAGCAGTACTTC TRBD1 13 TRBV7-9 NA TRBJ2-7
CASSVQGAFTEAFF TGTGCCAGTAGTGTACAGGGGGCGTTCACTGAAGCTTTCTTT TRBD1 14 TRBV19 NA TRBJ1-1
CALSGGSYNEQFF TGTGCCCTTTCAGGGGGTTCCTACAATGAGCAGTTCTTC TRBD1 13 TRBV24-1 NA TRBJ2-1
CASSFLGQASGNTIYF TGTGCCAGCAGCTTTCTAGGACAGGCCTCTGGAAACACCATATATTTT TRBD1 16 TRBV11-3 NA TRBJ1-3
CASSPVGGDDTGELFF TGTGCCAGCAGCCCCGTGGGCGGGGATGACACCGGGGAGCTGTTTTTT NA 16 TRBV5-6 NA TRBJ2-2
CASEGSLEVAGELFF TGTGCCAGCGAGGGCTCCCTGGAGGTGGCCGGGGAGCTGTTTTTT NA 15 TRBV2 NA TRBJ2-2
CASTHGGGPVEQYF TGTGCCAGCACCCATGGGGGAGGGCCGGTCGAGCAGTACTTC TRBD2 14 TRBV7-2 NA TRBJ2-7
CASSPLAGNEQYF TGTGCCAGCAGCCCACTAGCGGGAAACGAGCAGTACTTC TRBD2 13 TRBV2 NA TRBJ2-7
CASSRGQARNNSPLHF TGTGCCAGCAGCCGCGGACAGGCGCGTAATAATTCACCCCTCCACTTT TRBD1 16 TRBV27 once TRBJ1-6
CAWSLRGGYGYTF TGTGCCTGGAGTTTGAGGGGAGGATATGGCTACACCTTC NA 13 TRBV30 NA TRBJ1-2
CAISDGLAGRGETQYF TGTGCCATCAGTGATGGACTAGCGGGACGCGGTGAGACCCAGTACTTC TRBD2 16 TRBV10-3 NA TRBJ2-5
CATSRGLAGVTDTQYF TGTGCCACCAGCAGAGGACTAGCGGGAGTCACAGATACGCAGTATTTT TRBD2 16 TRBV15 NA TRBJ2-3
CASSLRATGDGGYGYTF TGTGCCAGCAGCCTACGAGCCACAGGGGATGGGGGCTATGGCTACACCTTC TRBD1 17 TRBV7-2 few TRBJ1-2
CASSELQETNEQFF TGTGCCAGCAGTGAGTTGCAGGAAACAAATGAGCAGTTCTTC NA 14 TRBV25-1 NA TRBJ2-1
CASSYGSRGYTF TGTGCCAGCAGTTACGGGAGTAGGGGCTACACCTTC NA 12 TRBV6-2/TRBV6-3 NA TRBJ1-2